A single sample is the source of the 18 T cell receptor beta chains below, sequenced in a study of shared T cell receptors in the human thymus. TCRdb keeps only in-frame clones here, not all; method: immunoSEQ multiplex PCR. The sample has about 660,000 clones, approximately 87% seen once. Another study also made use of these data, one on human thymus T cells.

The sequenced sample consisted of thymocytes. These receptors all stem from a boy younger than two with a congenital heart defect.

J is TRBJ1-1 and V is TRBV25-1, with a tentative D call TRBD1 (6 bases). The length of the CDR3 is 14 residues. Germline loops: CDR1 MGHDK, CDR2 SYGVNS. V shed 3 bases and J shed 10 bases, with 18 bases lying between them. For the CDR3, the DNA is TGTGCCAGCAGTGAGGGGGACACCCTAAACGGAGCTTTCTTT. Its protein product is CASSEGDTLNGAFF. Together with reference TRBV25-1 and TRBJ1-1, the CDR3 gives the full variable domain: EADIYQTPRYLVIGTGKKITLECSQTMGHDKMYWYQQDPGMELHLIHYSYGVNSTEKGDLSSESTVSRIRTEHFPLTLESARPSHTSQYLCASSEGDTLNGAFFGQGTRLTVV.

V is TRBV30 and J is TRBJ2-1, with D possibly being TRBD1 (6 bases). V dropped 4 bases and J dropped 7 bases, with 17 bases sitting between them. The germline V gene encodes CDR1 GTSNPN and CDR2 SVGIG (reference sequence). The CDR3 loop spans 14 amino acids. For the CDR3, the DNA is TGTGCCTGGAAAGGGTTGGGGGCCACGAATGAGCAGTTCTTC. Encoded protein: CAWKGLGATNEQFF.

The rearrangement uses TRBV29-1 and TRBJ2-1; 7 nucleotides agree with TRBD2. Germline CDR1 reads SQVTM; CDR2 reads ANQGSEA. V shed 5 bases, J shed 10 bases, and the junction held 20 bases outside the gene matches. This CDR3 comprises 16 residues. DNA for the CDR3: TGCAGCGTTCCCGTCGACCGGACTAGTCGGTCGATAGAGCAGTTCTTC. It codes for CSVPVDRTSRSIEQFF.

The chain combines TRBV7-9 with TRBJ2-7, with a tentative D call TRBD1 (6 bases). Trimming took off 5 bases at V and 5 bases at J, with 19 bases between the two ends. The CDR3 length is 15 residues. Germline CDR1 is SEHNR and CDR2 is FQNEAQ (reference sequence). CDR3 residues: CASSPWTERIDEQYF. CDR3 in DNA: TGTGCCAGCAGCCCATGGACAGAAAGAATCGACGAGCAGTACTTC.

The V gene is TRBV28, the J gene TRBJ1-2; D ambiguous. The CDR3 consists of 13 residues. CDR1 and CDR2 from the germline V gene are MDHEN and SYDVKM. V lost 6 bases, J lost 8 bases, and 16 bases lay in between. The DNA for the CDR3 is TGTGCCAGCAGAAATCAGGTTAAGCAGGGCTACACCTTC. Translated, it gives CASRNQVKQGYTF.

This chain connects TRBV4-3 to TRBJ1-4; no clear D. V lost 3 bases, J lost 4 bases, and 12 bases lay in between. Germline CDR1 is LGHNA and CDR2 is YSLEER. CDR3 length: 15 amino acids. CDR3 nucleotide sequence: TGCGCCAGCAGCCAGAGGAGAGGGCTTAATGAAAAACTGTTTTTT. It codes for CASSQRRGLNEKLFF.

This chain links TRBV9 with TRBJ2-7, with D uncertain. Trimming took off 5 bases at V and 4 bases at J, with 13 bases between the two ends. The CDR3 totals 13 residues. Germline V gene sequence: CDR1 SGDLS, CDR2 YYNGEE. The CDR3 spells CASRSASSYEQYF. The CDR3 DNA is TGTGCCAGCAGGAGCGCCTCCTCTTACGAGCAGTACTTC.

Only a few counts were recorded for this clone. The V and J genes are TRBV15 and TRBJ2-5, with TRBD1 matching over 11 bases. Per the germline V gene, CDR1 is LNHNV and CDR2 is YYDKDF (reference sequence). The V gene end was trimmed by 0 bases and the J gene end by 1 base; junction bases not matched to a gene: 4. The CDR3 totals 17 residues. The CDR3 loop is CATSRDRGTGGQETQYF. The CDR3 DNA follows: TGTGCCACCAGCAGAGATCGAGGGACAGGGGGCCAAGAGACCCAGTACTTC.

The chain has TRBV4-2 and TRBJ2-7, with 7 bases that match TRBD2. CDR1 and CDR2 from the germline V gene are LGHNA and YNFKEQ. This CDR3 is built from 16 residues. The V gene end was trimmed by 0 bases and the J gene end by 4 bases; junction bases not matched to a gene: 9. The CDR3 DNA reads TGTGCCAGCAGCCAAGATCGCGGGAGACGCGGATACGAGCAGTACTTC. Protein sequence: CASSQDRGRRGYEQYF.

The chain uses TRBV6-4 and TRBJ2-3, with 11 bases fitting TRBD1. V was clipped by 3 bases and J by 3 bases; unmatched bases: 5. There are 16 residues in the CDR3. Germline CDR1 is MRHNA and CDR2 is SNTAGT. The CDR3 region has the DNA TGTGCCAGCAGTGAGGGTCGGGACAGGGGGACAGATACGCAGTATTTT. Its translation: CASSEGRDRGTDTQYF.

The chain links TRBV5-1 to TRBJ2-5; possible D gene TRBD2, 6 bases. V was clipped by 4 bases and J by 3 bases, with 13 bases between them. This CDR3 is 14 amino acids long. Germline V gene data show CDR1 as SGHRS and CDR2 as YFSETQ. CDR3 amino acids: CASSQGRREETQYF. Here the CDR3 DNA reads TGCGCCAGCAGCCAGGGACGGAGGGAAGAGACCCAGTACTTC.

This clone has just a few counts. The chain has TRBV27 and TRBJ2-2; 9 positions agree with TRBD1. This CDR3 is built from 16 residues. In germline, CDR1 is MNHEY, CDR2 SMNVEV (reference sequence). J was trimmed by 6 bases and V by 7 bases; bases with no gene match: 12. The CDR3 nucleotides are TGTGCCAGCACTAATATTACAGGGGGCGAAGCCGGGGAGCTGTTTTTT. Its protein is CASTNITGGEAGELFF.

The chain couples TRBV19 to TRBJ2-3, with D maybe TRBD1 (5 bases). V was pared by 7 bases and J by 5 bases, with 16 bases between. This CDR3 has 14 residues. In germline, CDR1 is LNHDA, CDR2 SQIVND (reference sequence). The CDR3 reads CASNQGASRDTQYF. CDR3 nucleotide sequence: TGTGCCAGTAATCAAGGGGCTAGTAGAGATACGCAGTATTTT.

As for this clone: Other DNA sequences within the sample encode an identical CDR3. V and J are TRBV7-9 and TRBJ1-2; D gene ambiguous. V lost 2 bases and J 7 bases, leaving 8 bases between the germline ends. CDR3 size: 12 residues. Germline loops: CDR1 SEHNR, CDR2 FQNEAQ (reference sequence). CDR3 nucleotide sequence: TGTGCCAGCAGCTTAACGGGTGGTGGCTACACCTTC. Translated: CASSLTGGGYTF.

The chain employs TRBV4-2 and TRBJ2-7; a possible D gene is TRBD2 (5 bases). CDR3 length: 14 residues. Trimming removed 2 bases from V and 3 bases from J, with 11 bases in between. The V gene's germline CDR1 is LGHNA and CDR2 YNFKEQ. The CDR3 region has the DNA TGTGCCAGCAGCCAATCAGGACTTCTCTACGAGCAGTACTTC. Protein sequence: CASSQSGLLYEQYF.

This chain links TRBV7-8 with TRBJ2-1, with a tentative D call TRBD1 (6 bases). The CDR3 consists of 13 residues. Deletions cut 4 bases from V and 10 bases from J, with 14 bases between. Germline values: CDR1 SGHVS, CDR2 FQNEAQ. This CDR3 reads CASSSDSVGEQFF. The CDR3, as DNA: TGTGCCAGCAGCTCGGACAGTGTCGGGGAGCAGTTCTTC.

The chain couples TRBV6-1 to TRBJ1-3, with D tentatively TRBD1 (6 bases). Per the germline V gene, CDR1 is MNHNS and CDR2 is SASEGT. Trimming cost V 4 bases and J 6 bases, with 13 bases left between them. This CDR3 region has 14 residues. For the CDR3, the DNA is TGTGCCAGCAGTGGTCCAGGGGTACCAAACACCATATATTTT. This encodes CASSGPGVPNTIYF.

V and J are TRBV10-2 and TRBJ2-7; TRBD2 might be the D (6 bases). The CDR3 runs to 13 residues. Germline V gives CDR1 WSHSY, CDR2 SAAADI. The V end lost 8 bases, the J end lost 3 bases, and 14 bases lay between the germline ends. CDR3 nucleotide sequence: TGCGCCAGCGGGCGGGAAGGGAGCTACGAGCAGTACTTC. Protein sequence: CASGREGSYEQYF.